The 19 T cell receptor beta chains below all came from one sample that was sequenced in a study of early T cells in non-severe SARS-CoV-2 infection. TCRdb ran MiXCR on the 5' RACE reads and lists one entry per CDR3 protein. The repertoire holds 65,000 to 85,000 distinct CDR3 sequences, with around 13% as singletons. The sequenced sample consisted of whole blood. The origin of the receptors is an adult who was a healthcare worker with PCR-confirmed SARS-CoV-2 infection or an uninfected control (not recorded which).

The rearrangement uses TRBV5-4 and TRBJ2-5; TRBD2 aligns across 10 bases. J was trimmed by 10 bases and V by 4 bases; bases with no gene match: 7. The CDR3 spans 13 residues. Looked up from germline, CDR1 is SGHNT and CDR2 is YYREEE (reference sequence). CDR3 region: CASSVRASGGQYF. The CDR3 DNA is TGTGCCAGCAGCGTAAGGGCTAGCGGGGGCCAGTACTTC.

This clonotype was found many times. The genes are TRBV20-1 and TRBJ2-4; 9 bases fit TRBD2. Germline V gives CDR1 DFQATT, CDR2 SNEGSKA (reference sequence). The CDR3 extends over 15 amino acids. Unmatched junction bases numbered 4, after V lost 0 bases and J lost 4 bases. The CDR3 DNA follows: TGCAGTGCTAGAGATAGCGGGGGATCTAAAAACATTCAGTACTTC. Translated, it gives CSARDSGGSKNIQYF.

This clonotype was detected only once. The chain links TRBV5-1 to TRBJ2-3; 7 positions agree with TRBD1. The V segment lost 4 bases and the J segment 2 bases; nucleotides outside the gene matches: 1. CDR3 size: 13 residues. Germline V gene data show CDR1 as SGHRS and CDR2 as YFSETQ. The CDR3 DNA sequence: TGCGCCAGCAGCGACAGGGCCACAGATACGCAGTATTTT. Its translation: CASSDRATDTQYF.

This clonotype was recorded a few times. The genes are TRBV7-6 and TRBJ2-1, with TRBD1 as a possible D gene (6 bases). This CDR3 has 15 residues. From germline, CDR1 is SGHVS and CDR2 FNYEAQ. Trimming pared 4 bases from V and 4 bases from J, leaving 14 bases between. CDR3: CASSWSGEFYNEQFF. DNA of the CDR3: TGTGCCAGCAGCTGGTCAGGGGAATTTTACAATGAGCAGTTCTTC. Together with reference TRBV7-6 and TRBJ2-1, the CDR3 gives the full variable domain: GAGVSQSPRYKVTKRGQDVALRCDPISGHVSLYWYRQALGQGPEFLTYFNYEAQQDKSGLPNDRFSAERPEGSISTLTIQRTEQRDSAMYRCASSWSGEFYNEQFFGPGTRLTVL.

This clonotype occurred a few times. The chain uses TRBV6-5 and TRBJ1-4; 7 bases are a match to TRBD1. CDR1 MNHEY and CDR2 SVGAGI come from the germline V gene. This CDR3 is built from 13 residues. The V gene end was trimmed by 6 bases and the J gene end by 5 bases; junction bases not matched to a gene: 3. The CDR3 region has the DNA TGTGCCAGCAGGTCGGGACAGAATGAAAAACTGTTTTTT. Amino acid sequence: CASRSGQNEKLFF.

A remark on this clonotype: A much larger clone is a single base away; this may be a read error. V is TRBV4-2 and J is TRBJ2-7, with unresolved D. The CDR3 sequence is 11 residues long. Trimming pared 2 bases from V and 4 bases from J, leaving 3 bases between. Looked up from germline, CDR1 is LGHNA and CDR2 is YNFKEQ. This CDR3 reads CASSQKYEQYF. CDR3 DNA sequence: TGTGCCAGCAGCCAAAAGTACGAGCAGTACTTC.

Many counts were recorded for this clonotype. The chain carries TRBV27 and TRBJ2-1; D is undetermined. The V end lost 5 bases, the J end lost 0 bases, and 14 bases lay between the germline ends. The CDR3 covers 16 residues. Germline CDR1 MNHEY, CDR2 SMNVEV (reference sequence). CDR3 coding DNA: TGTGCCAGCAGTGTAAGTGTGGAAGTCTCCTACAATGAGCAGTTCTTC. Amino acids: CASSVSVEVSYNEQFF.

This clonotype came up a few times. This sequence joins TRBV9 and TRBJ2-1, with 9 bases that match TRBD1. Germline V gene lookup returns CDR1 SGDLS and CDR2 YYNGEE. The V segment lost 4 bases and the J segment 9 bases; nucleotides outside the gene matches: 8. The CDR3 covers 14 residues. The CDR3 bases are TGTGCCAGCAGCCCGAGGACAGGGGCGAGTGAGCAGTTCTTC. This sequence encodes CASSPRTGASEQFF.

In its sample, this clonotype was seen a few times. The chain employs TRBV5-4 and TRBJ2-3; D remains ambiguous. V shed 2 bases and J shed 6 bases, with 13 bases lying between them. Germline lookup yields CDR1 SGHNT and CDR2 YYREEE (reference sequence). The CDR3 extends over 14 amino acids. The CDR3 region is CASSFWSSTDTQYF. The CDR3 DNA reads TGTGCCAGCAGCTTTTGGTCCTCCACGGATACGCAGTATTTT.

V gene TRBV18 combines with J gene TRBJ1-1; D uncertain. Germline lookup yields CDR1 KGHSH and CDR2 LQKENI. V lost 0 bases to trimming and J lost 5 bases, with 7 bases between them. The CDR3 spans 13 residues. DNA for the CDR3: TGTGCCAGCTCACCACCCGTGGTTACTGAAGCTTTCTTT. Protein product: CASSPPVVTEAFF.

This clonotype was counted only a few times. The chain carries TRBV7-2 and TRBJ1-2; 7 nucleotides line up with TRBD1. The germline CDR1 and CDR2 sequences are SGHTA and FQGNSA. The CDR3 covers 13 residues. V trimming: 8 bases; J trimming: 3 bases; junction bases outside the gene matches: 6. CDR3 bases: TGTGCCAGCCGACAGGGACAATACTATGGCTACACCTTC. It codes for CASRQGQYYGYTF. Full variable domain (outside the CDR3, taken from reference TRBV7-2 and TRBJ1-2): GAGVSQSPSNKVTEKGKDVELRCDPISGHTALYWYRQSLGQGLEFLIYFQGNSAPDKSGLPSDRFSAERTGGSVSTLTIQRTQQEDSAVYLCASRQGQYYGYTFGSGTRLTVV.

In this sample, this clonotype turned up many times. The chain uses TRBV2 and TRBJ1-5, with a weak D call TRBD1 (6 bases). The germline gives CDR1 SNHLY, CDR2 FYNNEI. The CDR3 length is 17 residues. The V end lost 5 bases, the J end lost 3 bases, and 20 bases lay between the germline ends. DNA of the CDR3: TGTGCCAGCAGTATACGTACGATAGGGGGGTTCAATCAGCCCCAGCATTTT. As protein: CASSIRTIGGFNQPQHF. Full variable domain (missing parts from reference TRBV2 and TRBJ1-5): EPEVTQTPSHQVTQMGQEVILRCVPISNHLYFYWYRQILGQKVEFLVSFYNNEISEKSEIFDDQFSVERPDGSNFTLKIRSTKLEDSAMYFCASSIRTIGGFNQPQHFGDGTRLSIL.

This clonotype occurred a few times. J is TRBJ2-7 and V is TRBV18; D gene ambiguous. Germline V lookup: CDR1 KGHSH, CDR2 LQKENI. The V end was cut by 2 bases, the J end by 2 bases, with 10 bases between. The CDR3 is made up of 14 amino acids. The CDR3 DNA sequence: TGTGCCAGCTCACCAATAGCCAAGGCCTACGAGCAGTACTTC. Translation: CASSPIAKAYEQYF. Looking up the rest from reference TRBV18 and TRBJ2-7 gives the full variable domain: NAGVMQNPRHLVRRRGQEARLRCSPMKGHSHVYWYRQLPEEGLKFMVYLQKENIIDESGMPKERFSAEFPKEGPSILRIQQVVRGDSAAYFCASSPIAKAYEQYFGPGTRLTVT.

This clonotype showed up just a few times. The chain couples TRBV5-8 to TRBJ1-5, with D unclear. Germline V gives CDR1 SGHTS, CDR2 YDEGEE. The CDR3 extends over 14 amino acids. Trimming removed 0 bases from V and 5 bases from J, with 9 bases in between. The CDR3, as DNA: TGTGCCAGCAGCTTGGGAGATGCTGATCAGCCCCAGCATTTT. It yields the protein CASSLGDADQPQHF.

The chain employs TRBV10-3 and TRBJ2-5; 11 bases line up with TRBD1. The CDR3 consists of 15 residues. The germline V gene encodes CDR1 ENHRY and CDR2 SYGVKD. The ends lost 3 bases at V and 5 bases at J; junction bases unmatched: 5. CDR3 sequence: CAISEGTGGEETQYF. The CDR3 bases are TGTGCCATCAGTGAAGGGACAGGGGGAGAGGAGACCCAGTACTTC.

This clonotype turned up a few times. The chain carries TRBV20-1 and TRBJ1-1; 7 nucleotides line up with TRBD1. Germline V gene data show CDR1 as DFQATT and CDR2 as SNEGSKA (reference sequence). V was clipped by 6 bases and J by 5 bases; unmatched bases: 6. The CDR3 extends over 12 amino acids. CDR3 sequence (DNA): TGCAGTGCCCAAAGGACAGGAACTGAAGCTTTCTTT. Its translation is CSAQRTGTEAFF.

This clonotype was observed at least ten times. The chain links TRBV19 to TRBJ2-2; D tentatively fits TRBD1 or TRBD2 (5 bases each). Germline CDR1 is LNHDA and CDR2 is SQIVND (reference sequence). Trimming removed 4 bases from V and 6 bases from J, with 15 bases in between. The CDR3 extends over 15 amino acids. The CDR3 reads CASSTRDGRAGELFF. CDR3 coding DNA: TGTGCCAGTAGTACCCGGGACGGACGTGCCGGGGAGCTGTTTTTT.

The rearrangement joins TRBV5-1 to TRBJ1-6, with unresolved D. The V gene lost 1 base and the J gene lost 8 bases, with 4 bases spanning the gap. This CDR3 comprises 12 residues. Germline-derived CDR1 and CDR2 are SGHRS and YFSETQ. CDR3 in DNA: TGCGCCAGCAGCTTGAAAGATTCACCCCTCCACTTT. This encodes CASSLKDSPLHF.

This clonotype has more than one count but fewer than ten. This chain connects TRBV10-3 to TRBJ1-2; TRBD1 matches at 7 bases. With V trimmed by 6 bases and J by 5 bases, 6 bases remained unmatched. The CDR3 loop spans 13 amino acids. Germline CDR1 and CDR2: ENHRY and SYGVKD. Written as DNA, the CDR3 is TGTGCCATCAGCGAGACAGGGATATATGGCTACACCTTC. Amino acids: CAISETGIYGYTF.